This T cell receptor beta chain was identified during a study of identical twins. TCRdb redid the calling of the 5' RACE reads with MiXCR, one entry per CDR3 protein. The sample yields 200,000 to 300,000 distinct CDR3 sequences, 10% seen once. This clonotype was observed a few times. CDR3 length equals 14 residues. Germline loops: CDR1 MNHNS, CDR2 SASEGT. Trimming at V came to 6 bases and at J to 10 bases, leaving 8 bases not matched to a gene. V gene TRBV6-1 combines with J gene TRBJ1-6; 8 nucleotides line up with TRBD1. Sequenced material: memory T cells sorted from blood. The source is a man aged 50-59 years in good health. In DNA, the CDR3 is TGTGCCAGCAGGCCCAGGGGGCCGGGGTCACCCCTCCACTTT. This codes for CASRPRGPGSPLHF.